The next 26 T cell receptor beta chains were all read from a single sample in a study of T cell responses to AZD1222 COVID-19 vaccine. The repertoire was sequenced with immunoSEQ multiplex PCR; TCRdb's copy has only in-frame clones and lacks some. Among some 97,000 clones listed, just under 90% were seen once. The specimen comprised peripheral blood, sampled on day 0 of AZD1222 vaccination. These TCRs come from an adult in good health.

This sequence joins TRBV30 and TRBJ1-2; D perhaps matches TRBD1 (5 bases). This CDR3 region has 13 residues. CDR1 and CDR2 (germline): GTSNPN, SVGIG (reference sequence). V shed 0 bases and J shed 2 bases, with 7 bases lying between them. CDR3 protein: CAWSVQANYGYTF. The CDR3 DNA sequence: TGTGCCTGGAGTGTACAGGCCAACTATGGCTACACCTTC.

This clone was observed a single time. The chain couples TRBV11-2 to TRBJ2-1; D remains ambiguous. V dropped 2 bases and J dropped 4 bases, with 6 bases sitting between them. The CDR3 runs 13 residues. The germline V gene has CDR1 SGHAT and CDR2 FQNNGV. CDR3 bases: TGTGCCAGCAGCTTACAGCTTTACAATGAGCAGTTCTTC. Protein: CASSLQLYNEQFF. Full variable domain (rest looked up from reference TRBV11-2 and TRBJ2-1): EAGVAQSPRYKIIEKRQSVAFWCNPISGHATLYWYQQILGQGPKLLIQFQNNGVVDDSQLPKDRFSAERLKGVDSTLKIQPAKLEDSAVYLCASSLQLYNEQFFGPGTRLTVL.

This chain links TRBV2 with TRBJ1-4, with D possibly matching TRBD1 (6 bases). CDR1 is SNHLY and CDR2 is FYNNEI in the germline V gene. The CDR3 consists of 14 residues. Trimming removed 6 bases from V and 4 bases from J, with 12 bases in between. DNA of the CDR3: TGTGCCAGCAGCCAGGGGCAGAATAATGAAAAACTGTTTTTT. Translating gives CASSQGQNNEKLFF.

The chain links TRBV14 to TRBJ2-4; D perhaps matches TRBD1 (6 bases). The CDR3 is made up of 15 amino acids. Germline V gene data show CDR1 as SGHDN and CDR2 as FVKESK. Trimming left V 1 base short and J 6 bases short, with 13 bases between. This CDR3 reads CASSQVAGAGNIQYF. The CDR3 DNA sequence: TGTGCCAGCAGCCAAGTAGCAGGGGCCGGAAACATTCAGTACTTC.

The chain is built from TRBV11-2 and TRBJ2-3, with TRBD2 as a possible D gene (7 bases). CDR3 length equals 14 residues. Germline assignment: CDR1 SGHAT and CDR2 FQNNGV. The germline V and J ends were trimmed by 8 bases and 3 bases, with 15 bases remaining between them. The chain's CDR3 is CASRGGAWTDTQYF. DNA for the CDR3: TGTGCCAGCCGAGGGGGGGCGTGGACAGATACGCAGTATTTT.

The gene calls are TRBV5-4 and TRBJ2-7, with TRBD2 matching 10 bases. The CDR3 has 14 amino acids. V shed 0 bases and J 3 bases; nucleotides not matched to a gene: 0. Germline loops: CDR1 SGHNT, CDR2 YYREEE (reference sequence). The CDR3 DNA sequence: TGTGCCAGCAGCTTGGCTAGCGGGAGCTACGAGCAGTACTTC. As protein: CASSLASGSYEQYF.

This sequence joins TRBV6-5 and TRBJ1-2, with D perhaps TRBD1 (5 bases). Deletions cut 0 bases from V and 2 bases from J, with 7 bases between. Germline V lookup: CDR1 MNHEY, CDR2 SVGAGI. There are 14 residues in the CDR3. CDR3 in DNA: TGTGCCAGCAGTTACTCGGGGGGAAACTATGGCTACACCTTC. Translation gives CASSYSGGNYGYTF.

CDR3 in DNA: TGTGCCAGCAGTGAATCCCGTGCCACAGATACGCAGTATTTT. This encodes CASSESRATDTQYF. V gene TRBV25-1 combines with J gene TRBJ2-3, with D unclear. V shed 1 base and J shed 2 bases, with 7 bases lying between them. CDR3 size: 14 residues. Germline CDR1 and CDR2: MGHDK and SYGVNS. Filled out from reference TRBV25-1 and TRBJ2-3, the complete variable domain reads EADIYQTPRYLVIGTGKKITLECSQTMGHDKMYWYQQDPGMELHLIHYSYGVNSTEKGDLSSESTVSRIRTEHFPLTLESARPSHTSQYLCASSESRATDTQYFGPGTRLTVL.

This chain joins TRBV5-1 and TRBJ1-1; D is unclear. Germline values: CDR1 SGHRS, CDR2 YFSETQ. With 0 bases removed from V and 1 base from J, the gap between germline ends came to 7 bases. This CDR3 region has 14 residues. CDR3 residues: CASSLGWGNTEAFF. The CDR3, as DNA: TGCGCCAGCAGCTTGGGGTGGGGGAACACTGAAGCTTTCTTT.

The chain links TRBV20-1 to TRBJ1-2; the match to TRBD1 covers 8 bases. The ends lost 6 bases at V and 4 bases at J; junction bases unmatched: 1. CDR1 and CDR2 from the germline V gene are DFQATT and SNEGSKA (reference sequence). The CDR3 length is 11 residues. In DNA, the CDR3 is TGCAGTGCCACAGGGGGCTATGGCTACACCTTC. Its protein is CSATGGYGYTF.

The chain uses TRBV19 and TRBJ2-7, with 8 bases that match TRBD1. The CDR3 loop spans 14 amino acids. The germline V gene has CDR1 LNHDA and CDR2 SQIVND (reference sequence). Trimming at V came to 6 bases and at J to 0 bases, leaving 4 bases not matched to a gene. The CDR3 coding sequence is TGTGCCAGTAGCTTTGGGACAGGCTCCTACGAGCAGTACTTC. Encoded protein: CASSFGTGSYEQYF.

This sequence joins TRBV4-2 and TRBJ1-2; a possible D gene is TRBD1 (5 bases). This CDR3 spans 15 amino acids. Trimming shortened V by 4 bases and J by 5 bases, and 17 bases separated the two germline ends. Germline assignment: CDR1 LGHNA and CDR2 YNFKEQ. The CDR3 DNA follows: TGTGCCAGCAGCCGGGGGGTAGGGCTGGAGTATGGCTACACCTTC. It encodes CASSRGVGLEYGYTF.

This sequence joins TRBV18 and TRBJ2-5; D uncertain. The CDR3 runs 13 residues. Germline V gives CDR1 KGHSH, CDR2 LQKENI. The V and J ends lost 4 bases and 5 bases respectively, with 11 bases between them. The CDR3 DNA reads TGTGCCAGCTCACAAGGGCAGGAGGAGACCCAGTACTTC. Its translation is CASSQGQEETQYF.

The chain uses TRBV5-1 and TRBJ2-3; 8 bases fit TRBD2. The V gene end was trimmed by 7 bases and the J gene end by 1 base; junction bases not matched to a gene: 5. The CDR3 spans 14 residues. Germline V CDR1 and CDR2: SGHRS, YFSETQ. The CDR3 nucleotides are TGCGCCAGCTACTATAGCGGGGGCACAGATACGCAGTATTTT. Encoded protein: CASYYSGGTDTQYF.

The chain's CDR3 is CSASDPVLGSNSPLHF. The CDR3 coding sequence is TGCAGTGCTAGTGATCCCGTGCTAGGATCGAATTCACCCCTCCACTTT. The genes are TRBV20-1 and TRBJ1-6, with D hard to call. CDR1 is DFQATT, CDR2 SNEGSKA, per germline (reference sequence). V shed 3 bases and J shed 7 bases, with 19 bases lying between them. The CDR3 consists of 16 residues.

V is TRBV5-6 and J is TRBJ1-3, with no clear D. This CDR3 has 14 amino acids. The V and J ends lost 7 bases and 0 bases respectively, with 11 bases between them. Germline V gene data show CDR1 as SGHDT and CDR2 as YYEEEE. CDR3 sequence (DNA): TGTGCCAGCGGTTTTGGTAGCTCTGGAAACACCATATATTTT. This gives the protein CASGFGSSGNTIYF.

V usage is TRBV12-3 or TRBV12-4 and J usage is TRBJ1-5; D ambiguous. This CDR3 is built from 12 residues. Deletions cut 3 bases from V and 9 bases from J, with 9 bases between. The CDR3 coding sequence is TGTGCCAGCAGTTTTATTTCAGGGCCCCAGCATTTT. Translating gives CASSFISGPQHF.

The chain has TRBV11-2 and TRBJ2-7; the match to TRBD1 covers 10 bases. In germline, CDR1 is SGHAT, CDR2 FQNNGV. Losses at the gene ends were 5 bases for V and 3 bases for J; bases not matched to a gene: 7. The CDR3 runs 15 residues. The CDR3 region is CASSAGTGDYYEQYF. The CDR3 DNA follows: TGTGCCAGCAGCGCCGGGACAGGGGATTACTACGAGCAGTACTTC.

In this sample, this clone turned up many times. The chain recombines TRBV4-1 with TRBJ2-4; D is unresolved. Germline CDR1 MGHRA, CDR2 YSYEKL. V lost 3 bases and J 2 bases, leaving 20 bases between the germline ends. The CDR3 loop spans 18 amino acids. In DNA, the CDR3 is TGCGCCAGCAGCCAGAACCTGGCCCCAGAGTTAACCAAAAACATTCAGTACTTC. It yields the protein CASSQNLAPELTKNIQYF.

The chain joins TRBV18 to TRBJ1-1; unclear D gene. This CDR3 is built from 14 residues. CDR1 is KGHSH, CDR2 LQKENI, per germline. Trimming stripped 2 bases from V and 1 base from J, with 8 bases between. The CDR3 loop reads CASSPSETNTEAFF. CDR3 bases: TGTGCCAGCTCACCATCGGAGACGAACACTGAAGCTTTCTTT.

This clone was seen a handful of times. The same CDR3 arises from other DNA sequences in this sample as well. The gene calls are TRBV6-1 and TRBJ2-1; D is unclear. The germline V and J ends were trimmed by 6 bases and 2 bases, with 5 bases remaining between them. This CDR3 has 12 residues. Germline assignment: CDR1 MNHNS and CDR2 SASEGT. The CDR3: CASSRPYNEQFF. Here the CDR3 DNA reads TGTGCCAGCAGCAGACCCTACAATGAGCAGTTCTTC.

The chain links TRBV7-2 to TRBJ2-1, with D perhaps matching TRBD2 (5 bases). The CDR3 covers 18 residues. Germline CDR1 and CDR2: SGHTA and FQGNSA. V shed 5 bases and J shed 7 bases, with 27 bases lying between them. CDR3 DNA sequence: TGTGCCAGCAGCCAGCAGCGAGGAGGTGGCCCAACTAGGAATGAGCAGTTCTTC. It encodes CASSQQRGGGPTRNEQFF.

The chain is built from TRBV21-1 and TRBJ2-7. TRBV21-1 is a known pseudogene. The CDR3 runs to 11 residues. Here the CDR3 reads CESGRTYEQYF. Written as DNA, the CDR3 is TGTGAGTCGGGCAGAACCTACGAGCAGTACTTC.

The chain has TRBV6-5 and TRBJ1-2, with 7 bases aligning to TRBD1. Germline V gene data show CDR1 as MNHEY and CDR2 as SVGAGI. The V gene end was trimmed by 4 bases and the J gene end by 6 bases; junction bases not matched to a gene: 5. The CDR3 is 13 residues long. The CDR3 DNA reads TGTGCCAGCAGTTCCCAGGGGGGGCATGGCTACACCTTC. Translated, it gives CASSSQGGHGYTF.

The chain links TRBV7-8 to TRBJ1-2; D gene unclear. This CDR3 comprises 15 residues. The germline V gene encodes CDR1 SGHVS and CDR2 FQNEAQ. Trimming removed 1 base at V and 0 bases at J, with 9 bases between. CDR3 loop: CASSLDSVANYGYTF. The CDR3 DNA is TGTGCCAGCAGCTTAGATTCCGTAGCTAACTATGGCTACACCTTC.

The CDR3 is CASSGPGQMNTEAFF. The CDR3, as DNA: TGTGCCAGCAGTGGCCCGGGACAGATGAACACTGAAGCTTTCTTT. The chain carries TRBV2 and TRBJ1-1; the match to TRBD1 covers 7 bases. Germline V gives CDR1 SNHLY, CDR2 FYNNEI. Trimming cost V 4 bases and J 0 bases; bases outside gene matches: 5. This CDR3 has 15 residues. The full variable domain, with the rest looked up from reference TRBV2 and TRBJ1-1, is EPEVTQTPSHQVTQMGQEVILRCVPISNHLYFYWYRQILGQKVEFLVSFYNNEISEKSEIFDDQFSVERPDGSNFTLKIRSTKLEDSAMYFCASSGPGQMNTEAFFGQGTRLTVV.